This T cell receptor (beta chain) was retrieved from a study of blood T cell repertoires in COVID-19. For the study at large: Sites across the United States, Italy and Spain contributed samples from acute and convalescent COVID-19. T cells, B-cell-depleted T cells, or PBMCs supplied cDNA or gDNA.

In the original workflow: From reference gene primer amplification, estimates of nucleated cell counts were derived. Clones were sequenced by immunoSEQ multiplex PCR, and TCRdb holds only the in-frame ones, with some missing. Clone size and the V and J calls come from that table; the DNA yielded D and trimming. The table has 130,000 to 150,000 clones, approximately 90% seen once. This clone was observed a single time. This CDR3 has 15 residues. Germline-derived CDR1 and CDR2 are SGHTA and FQGNSA. V dropped 1 base and J dropped 1 base, with 10 bases sitting between them. This TCR came from a woman aged 55 to 70 with active COVID-19. Sequenced sample: peripheral blood. This rearrangement joins TRBV7-2 to TRBJ2-5, with a possible D match to TRBD2 (5 bases). This CDR3 reads CASSLGSGPQETQYF. CDR3 sequence (DNA): TGTGCCAGCAGCTTAGGCAGCGGCCCCCAAGAGACCCAGTACTTC.